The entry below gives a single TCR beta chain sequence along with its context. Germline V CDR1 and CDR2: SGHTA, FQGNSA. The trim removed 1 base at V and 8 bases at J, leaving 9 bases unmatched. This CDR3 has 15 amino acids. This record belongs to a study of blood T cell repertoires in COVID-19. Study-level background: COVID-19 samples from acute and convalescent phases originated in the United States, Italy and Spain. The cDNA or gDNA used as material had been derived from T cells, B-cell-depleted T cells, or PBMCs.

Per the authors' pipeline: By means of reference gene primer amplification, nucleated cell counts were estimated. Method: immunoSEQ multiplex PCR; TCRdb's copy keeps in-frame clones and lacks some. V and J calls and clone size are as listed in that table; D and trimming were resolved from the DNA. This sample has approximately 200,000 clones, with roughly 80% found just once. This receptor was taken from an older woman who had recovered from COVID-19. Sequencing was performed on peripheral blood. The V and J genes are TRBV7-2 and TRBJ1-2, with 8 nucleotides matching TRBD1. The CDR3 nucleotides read TGTGCCAGCAGCTTAGTAGGGCAGGGGGCAGGAGGCTACACCTTC. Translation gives CASSLVGQGAGGYTF.